This T cell receptor beta chain was recovered during a study of CD8 T cells in ankylosing spondylitis. This CDR3 comprises 14 residues. Germline lookup yields CDR1 LGHNA and CDR2 YNFKEQ. V gave up 1 base and J gave up 3 bases; unmatched junction bases: 2. The TCR beta libraries were generated through quantitative 5'-RACE incorporating molecular barcodes. TCRdb reanalysed the 5' RACE reads using MiXCR and keeps one entry per CDR3 protein. Of around 770,000 distinct CDR3 sequences in the sample, about 20% were seen once. Study-level results: It appeared that ankylosing spondylitis blood was characterized by a TCR beta motif of eight highly homologous variants. Significant enrichment of disease-linked clones was reportedly seen in matched ankylosing spondylitis synovial fluid. Clones linked to disease, bearing a CD8+ phenotype, were relatively rare in peripheral blood. Earlier authors reported some of these motif variants in reactive arthritis synovial fluid and blood.

This clonotype was seen a handful of times. Its target is not known. The origin of this receptor is a male donor with ankylosing spondylitis. The gene calls are TRBV4-2 and TRBJ1-2, with 7 positions matching TRBD1. The specimen was blood, either unsorted or a sorted T cell fraction (not recorded which). CDR3 DNA: TGTGCCAGCAGCCAAGGAACAGGGGACTATGGCTACACCTTC. Its protein product is CASSQGTGDYGYTF.